This TCR beta chain was identified during a study of CD4 T cells in relation to SARS-CoV-2 and coronaviruses. CD4+ T cells from unexposed donors were obtained before the COVID-19 pandemic (2011-2018). The cells were cultured for around ten days before CD4+ T cells were isolated. The method was immunoSEQ multiplex PCR; TCRdb's version includes in-frame clones alone and lacks a portion of them. There are some 27,000 clones in the sample; around two thirds occur only once, and approximately 22% lies in the top ten. A remark on this clone: Its antigen is still unknown.

Germline CDR1 is LGHDT and CDR2 is YNNKEL (reference sequence). The V and J ends lost 1 base and 6 bases respectively, with 7 bases between them. The CDR3 is 13 amino acids. The sequence derives from a human donor in good health. Sequencing used CD4+ T cells from PBMCs, cultured in vitro. The rearrangement links TRBV3-1 (or the pseudogene TRBV3-2) to TRBJ2-1, with a tentative D call TRBD2 (6 bases). The CDR3 reads CASSQGGLNEQFF. The CDR3 coding sequence is TGTGCCAGCAGCCAAGGGGGACTCAATGAGCAGTTCTTC.